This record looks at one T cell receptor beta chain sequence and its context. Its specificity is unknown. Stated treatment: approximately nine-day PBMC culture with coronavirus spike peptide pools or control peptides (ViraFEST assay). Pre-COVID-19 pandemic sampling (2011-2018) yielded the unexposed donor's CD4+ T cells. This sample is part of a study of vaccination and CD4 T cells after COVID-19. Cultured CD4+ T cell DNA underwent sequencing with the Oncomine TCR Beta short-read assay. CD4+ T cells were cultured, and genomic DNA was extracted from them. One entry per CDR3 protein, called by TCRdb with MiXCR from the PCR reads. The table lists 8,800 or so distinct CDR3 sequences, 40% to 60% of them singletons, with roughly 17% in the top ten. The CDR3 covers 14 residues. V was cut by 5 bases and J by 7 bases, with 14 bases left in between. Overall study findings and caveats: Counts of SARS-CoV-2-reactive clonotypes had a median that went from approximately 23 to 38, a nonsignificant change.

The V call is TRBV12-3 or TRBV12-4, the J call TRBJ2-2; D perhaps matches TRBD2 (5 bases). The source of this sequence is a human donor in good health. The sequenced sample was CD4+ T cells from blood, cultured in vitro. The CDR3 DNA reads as TGTGCCAGCAGTCCCGGGATAGGAGGCGGGGAGCTGTTTTTT. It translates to CASSPGIGGGELFF.